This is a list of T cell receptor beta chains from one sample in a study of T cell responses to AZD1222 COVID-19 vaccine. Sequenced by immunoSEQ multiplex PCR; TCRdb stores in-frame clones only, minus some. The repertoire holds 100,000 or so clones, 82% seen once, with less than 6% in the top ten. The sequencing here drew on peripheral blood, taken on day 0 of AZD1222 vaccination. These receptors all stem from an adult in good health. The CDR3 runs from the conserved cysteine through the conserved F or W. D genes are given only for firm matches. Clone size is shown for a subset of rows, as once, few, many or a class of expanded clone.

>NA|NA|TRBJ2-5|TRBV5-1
CASSFDQETQYF
TGCGCCAGCAGCTTTGACCAAGAGACCCAGTACTTC
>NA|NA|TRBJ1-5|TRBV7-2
CASSLERLPGQPQHF
TGTGCCAGCAGCTTAGAACGGCTACCAGGTCAGCCCCAGCATTTT
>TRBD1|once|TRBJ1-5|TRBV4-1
CASSQAGGTGDQPQHF
TGCGCCAGCAGCCAAGCGGGGGGGACAGGAGATCAGCCCCAGCATTTT
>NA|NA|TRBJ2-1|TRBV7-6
CASSFTFGYNEQFF
TGTGCCAGCAGCTTCACCTTCGGGTACAATGAGCAGTTCTTC
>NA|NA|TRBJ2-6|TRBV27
CASRPSGANVLTF
TGTGCCAGCCGACCCTCTGGGGCCAACGTCCTGACTTTC
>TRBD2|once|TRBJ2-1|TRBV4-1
CASSQEPRGIGFSYNGQFF
TGCGCCAGCAGCCAAGAGCCGCGGGGGATCGGGTTCTCCTACAATGGGCAGTTCTTC
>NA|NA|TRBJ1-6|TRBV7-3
CASSSGPLGPNSPLHF
TGTGCCAGCAGCTCGGGACCCCTCGGACCCAATTCACCCCTCCACTTT
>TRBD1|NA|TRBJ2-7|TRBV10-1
CASSGPGQGESEQYF
TGCGCCAGCAGTGGACCGGGACAGGGCGAATCCGAGCAGTACTTC
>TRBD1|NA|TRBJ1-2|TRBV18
CASFGQGGYGYTF
TGTGCCAGCTTTGGACAGGGCGGCTATGGCTACACCTTC
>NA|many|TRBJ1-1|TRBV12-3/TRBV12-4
CASKQTEAFF
TGTGCCAGCAAGCAAACTGAAGCTTTCTTT
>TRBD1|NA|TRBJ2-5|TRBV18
CASSRIRDSQETQYF
TGTGCCAGCTCACGGATCCGGGACAGTCAAGAGACCCAGTACTTC
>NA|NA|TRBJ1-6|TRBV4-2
CASSQVAQGRNSPLHF
TGTGCCAGCAGCCAAGTGGCCCAGGGACGCAATTCACCCCTCCACTTT
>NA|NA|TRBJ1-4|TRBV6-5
CASGRSNEKLFF
TGTGCCAGCGGGAGGAGTAATGAAAAACTGTTTTTT
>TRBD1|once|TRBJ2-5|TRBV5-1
CASSPRGPETQYF
TGCGCCAGCAGCCCCAGGGGGCCAGAGACCCAGTACTTC
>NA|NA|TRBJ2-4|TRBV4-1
CASSQETGTAWVIQYF
TGCGCCAGCAGCCAAGAAACGGGCACAGCTTGGGTCATTCAGTACTTC
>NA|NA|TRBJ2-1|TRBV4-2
CASSQPGRAYNEQFF
TGTGCCAGCAGCCAACCGGGACGGGCCTACAATGAGCAGTTCTTC
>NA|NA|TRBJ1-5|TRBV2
CASSEILLRSNQPQHF
TGTGCCAGCAGTGAAATTTTGTTACGAAGCAATCAGCCCCAGCATTTT
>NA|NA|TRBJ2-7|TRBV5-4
CASSLAGAGPSYEQYF
TGTGCCAGCAGCTTGGCCGGGGCAGGGCCCTCCTACGAGCAGTACTTC
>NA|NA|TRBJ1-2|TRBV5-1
CASRFDTANYGYTF
TGCGCCAGCAGATTTGACACAGCTAACTATGGCTACACCTTC
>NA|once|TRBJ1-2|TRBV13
CASSVYRETYGYTF
TGTGCCAGCAGCGTCTACAGGGAGACCTATGGCTACACCTTC
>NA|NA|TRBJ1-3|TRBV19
CASSIMGDTIYF
TGTGCCAGTAGTATAATGGGGGACACCATATATTTT
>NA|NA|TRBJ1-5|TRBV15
CATSRDPGGNQPQHF
TGTGCCACCAGCAGAGATCCCGGGGGCAATCAGCCCCAGCATTTT
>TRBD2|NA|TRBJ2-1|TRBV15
CATSGGWEGPENEQFF
TGTGCCACCAGCGGGGGGTGGGAGGGCCCCGAGAATGAGCAGTTCTTC
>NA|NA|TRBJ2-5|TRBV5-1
CASSLDTQETQYF
TGCGCCAGCAGCTTGGACACACAAGAGACCCAGTACTTC
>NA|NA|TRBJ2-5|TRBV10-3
CAISDRGGTTEETQYF
TGTGCCATCAGTGACAGGGGGGGGACGACGGAGGAGACCCAGTACTTC
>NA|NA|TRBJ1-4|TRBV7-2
CASSLRGSTNEKLFF
TGTGCCAGCAGCCTGAGGGGTTCGACTAATGAAAAACTGTTTTTT
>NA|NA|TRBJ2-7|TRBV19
CASRRSGVAYEQYF
TGTGCCAGTAGGCGGTCAGGGGTTGCCTACGAGCAGTACTTC
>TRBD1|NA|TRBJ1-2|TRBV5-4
CASSRDRVISGYTF
TGTGCCAGCAGCCGGGACAGGGTGATTAGTGGCTACACCTTC
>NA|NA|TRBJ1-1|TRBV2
CASIGRMNTEAFF
TGTGCCAGCATAGGTCGGATGAACACTGAAGCTTTCTTT
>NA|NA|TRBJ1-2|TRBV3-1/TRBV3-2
CASSSRTAINYGYTF
TGTGCCAGCAGCTCCCGGACAGCGATTAACTATGGCTACACCTTC
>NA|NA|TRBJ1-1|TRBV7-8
CASSSRGAHTEAFF
TGTGCCAGCAGCTCTCGTGGGGCCCACACTGAAGCTTTCTTT
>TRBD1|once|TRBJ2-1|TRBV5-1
CASSLLGQGLYNEQFF
TGCGCCAGCAGCTTACTAGGACAGGGTTTGTACAATGAGCAGTTCTTC
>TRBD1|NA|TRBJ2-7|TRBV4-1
CASSQGRTGGQHEQYF
TGCGCCAGCAGCCAAGGCCGGACAGGGGGCCAGCACGAGCAGTACTTC
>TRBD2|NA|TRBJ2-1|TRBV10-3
CAISGPGLASEQFF
TGTGCCATCAGCGGACCGGGACTAGCAAGCGAGCAGTTCTTC
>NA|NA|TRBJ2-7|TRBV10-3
CAISELASKQDEQYF
TGTGCCATCAGTGAGCTAGCCAGCAAGCAGGACGAGCAGTACTTC
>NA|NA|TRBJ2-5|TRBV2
CASIVSGATQYF
TGTGCCAGCATCGTTTCGGGGGCGACCCAGTACTTC
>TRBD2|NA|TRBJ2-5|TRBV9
CASSSGLYQETQYF
TGTGCCAGCAGTAGCGGGCTATACCAAGAGACCCAGTACTTC
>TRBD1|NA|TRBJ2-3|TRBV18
CASSPDRVGADTQYF
TGTGCCAGCTCGCCCGACAGGGTAGGAGCAGATACGCAGTATTTT
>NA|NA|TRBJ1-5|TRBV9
CASSVDRAWHF
TGTGCCAGCAGCGTAGACAGGGCATGGCATTTT
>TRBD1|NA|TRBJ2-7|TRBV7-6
CASSLGSGGSYEQYF
TGTGCCAGCAGCTTAGGGTCAGGGGGCTCCTACGAGCAGTACTTC